The sequence of this T cell receptor beta chain was determined in a study of blood T cells in healthy people across ages. This clonotype has a handful of counts. Sample-barcoded 5' priming and a J-beta primer mix drove a second PCR of about 7 to 12 cycles. TCRdb reprocessed the 5' RACE reads via MiXCR and lists one record per CDR3 protein. The profile shows roughly 800,000 distinct CDR3 sequences, roughly 50% of them singletons. The CDR3 is made up of 15 amino acids. Germline values: CDR1 MNHEY, CDR2 SVGAGI. Trimming took 3 bases from V and 5 from J, leaving 16 bases between them. The material sequenced was blood. This chain joins TRBV6-5 and TRBJ2-5; D is unresolved. The sequence was collected from a young man in good health. The CDR3 sequence is CASSYYDWSRETQYF. The CDR3 nucleotides are TGTGCCAGCAGTTATTACGACTGGAGCCGGGAGACCCAGTACTTC.